This T cell receptor beta chain stems from a study of shared clonotypes between healthy human individuals. J gave up 2 bases and V 6 bases, and 7 bases lay outside the gene matches. This CDR3 has 15 amino acids. The V gene's germline CDR1 is SGHRS and CDR2 YFSETQ. Sequencing used immunoSEQ multiplex PCR; TCRdb keeps in-frame clones, though not all of them. This table holds about 1.1 million clones, 78% found once. Recent vaccinations or acute infections were absent in the healthy HIV-negative adult donors. The clonotype comes from a man younger than 35 in good health. Some clones in this sample may be carry-over from other donors' samples. Sequenced input: memory CD4+ T cells from PBMCs. The sample's subset: CD45RA-negative fraction. This chain connects TRBV5-1 to TRBJ2-2, with 7 positions matching TRBD2. The CDR3 nucleotides are TGCGCCAGCACTCCCGGGACTACCAACACCGGGGAGCTGTTTTTT. Translation gives CASTPGTTNTGELFF.